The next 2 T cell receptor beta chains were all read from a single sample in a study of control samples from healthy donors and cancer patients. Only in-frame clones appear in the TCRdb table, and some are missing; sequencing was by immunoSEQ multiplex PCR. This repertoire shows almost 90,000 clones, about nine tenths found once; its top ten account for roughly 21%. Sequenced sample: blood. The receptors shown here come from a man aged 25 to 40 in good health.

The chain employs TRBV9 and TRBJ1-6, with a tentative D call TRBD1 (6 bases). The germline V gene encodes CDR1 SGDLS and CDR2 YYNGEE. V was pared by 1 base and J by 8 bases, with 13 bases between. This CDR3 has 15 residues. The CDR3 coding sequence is TGTGCCAGCAGCGTAAGTGGGACAAGGGATTCACCCCTCCACTTT. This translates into CASSVSGTRDSPLHF.

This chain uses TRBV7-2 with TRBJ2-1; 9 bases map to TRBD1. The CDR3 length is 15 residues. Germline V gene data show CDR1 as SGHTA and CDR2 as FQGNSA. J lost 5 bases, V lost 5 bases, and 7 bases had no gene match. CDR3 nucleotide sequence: TGTGCCAGCAGCCTGACAGGGGGGACGGACAATGAGCAGTTCTTC. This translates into CASSLTGGTDNEQFF. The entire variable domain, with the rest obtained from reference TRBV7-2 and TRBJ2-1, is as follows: GAGVSQSPSNKVTEKGKDVELRCDPISGHTALYWYRQSLGQGLEFLIYFQGNSAPDKSGLPSDRFSAERTGGSVSTLTIQRTQQEDSAVYLCASSLTGGTDNEQFFGPGTRLTVL.